The sample holds a few counts of the clone carrying this T cell receptor beta chain. This sample was included in a study of T-cell reconstitution after alpha-beta-depleted transplantation in children. The authors prepared the TCRbeta library with unique molecular identifiers. TCRdb passed the PCR reads through MiXCR, listing each CDR3 protein once. The data contain hundreds of thousands of distinct CDR3 sequences, about 10% of them singletons. V lost 4 bases and J lost 4, with 11 bases in between. Germline lookup yields CDR1 MNHNS and CDR2 SASEGT. The CDR3 runs 14 residues. V and J are TRBV6-1 and TRBJ1-5; no reliable D call. The specimen comprised PBMCs from the stem cell graft donor, sampled from the stem cell graft. The clonotype comes from a human donor who donated a stem cell graft to a child with SCID. The CDR3 sequence is CASSVQVTNQPQHF. The CDR3 nucleotides are TGTGCCAGCAGTGTTCAGGTGACGAATCAGCCCCAGCATTTT.